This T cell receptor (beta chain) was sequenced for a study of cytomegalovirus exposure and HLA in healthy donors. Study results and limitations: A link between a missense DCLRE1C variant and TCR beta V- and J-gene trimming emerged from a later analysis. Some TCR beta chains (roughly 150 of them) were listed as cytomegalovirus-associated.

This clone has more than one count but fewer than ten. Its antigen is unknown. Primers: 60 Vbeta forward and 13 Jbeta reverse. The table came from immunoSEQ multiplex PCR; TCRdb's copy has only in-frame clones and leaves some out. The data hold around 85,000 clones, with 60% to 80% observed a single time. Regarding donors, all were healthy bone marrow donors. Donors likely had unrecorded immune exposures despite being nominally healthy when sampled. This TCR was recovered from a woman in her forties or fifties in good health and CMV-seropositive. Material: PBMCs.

Here the CDR3 reads CASSYAQGGPQGYTF. In DNA, the CDR3 is TGTGCCAGCAGTTACGCACAGGGGGGTCCACAGGGCTACACCTTC. This chain links TRBV6-6 with TRBJ1-2; 8 bases match TRBD1. Looked up from germline, CDR1 is MNHNY and CDR2 is SVGAGI (reference sequence). The V gene end was trimmed by 2 bases and the J gene end by 8 bases; junction bases not matched to a gene: 10. The CDR3 has 15 amino acids.